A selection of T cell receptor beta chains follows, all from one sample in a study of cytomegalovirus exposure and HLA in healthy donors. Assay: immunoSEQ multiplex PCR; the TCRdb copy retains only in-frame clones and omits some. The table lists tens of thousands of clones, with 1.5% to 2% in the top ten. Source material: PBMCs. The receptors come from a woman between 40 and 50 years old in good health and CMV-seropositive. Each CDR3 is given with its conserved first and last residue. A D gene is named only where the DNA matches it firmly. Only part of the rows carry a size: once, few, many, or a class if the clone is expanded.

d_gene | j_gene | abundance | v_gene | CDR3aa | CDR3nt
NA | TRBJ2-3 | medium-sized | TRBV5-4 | CASSLGSGSTDTQYF | TGTGCCAGCAGCCTTGGGTCAGGTAGCACAGATACGCAGTATTTT
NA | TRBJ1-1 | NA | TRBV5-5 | CASSLAGARITEAFF | TGTGCCAGCAGCTTGGCAGGGGCGCGGATCACTGAAGCTTTCTTT
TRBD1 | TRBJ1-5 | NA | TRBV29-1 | CSVTGTDPNQPQHF | TGCAGCGTCACCGGGACAGATCCCAATCAGCCCCAGCATTTT
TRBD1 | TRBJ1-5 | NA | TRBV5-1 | CASSLDRDRLSNQPQHF | TGCGCCAGCAGCTTGGACCGGGACAGACTTAGCAATCAGCCCCAGCATTTT
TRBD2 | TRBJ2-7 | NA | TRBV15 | CATSGAQTSGSYEQYF | TGTGCCACCAGCGGGGCCCAGACTAGCGGATCCTACGAGCAGTACTTC
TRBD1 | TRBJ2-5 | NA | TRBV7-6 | CASSLLTGVSWDQYF | TGTGCCAGCAGCCTGTTGACAGGGGTCTCCTGGGACCAGTACTTC
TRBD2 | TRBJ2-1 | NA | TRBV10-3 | CAISDPGLADNNEQFF | TGTGCCATCAGTGACCCGGGACTAGCGGACAACAATGAGCAGTTCTTC
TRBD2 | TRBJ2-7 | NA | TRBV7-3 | CASSPPWGREGEQYF | TGTGCCAGCAGCCCCCCATGGGGGCGGGAGGGCGAGCAGTACTTC
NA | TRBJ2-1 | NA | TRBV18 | CASSHTGYNEQFF | TGTGCCAGCTCCCACACGGGTTACAATGAGCAGTTCTTC
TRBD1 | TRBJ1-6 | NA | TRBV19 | CASRPPGQGNSPLHF | TGTGCCAGTAGACCGCCGGGACAGGGGAATTCACCCCTCCACTTT
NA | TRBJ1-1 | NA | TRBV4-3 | CASSQDLGGYTEAFF | TGCGCCAGCAGCCAAGATTTAGGGGGATACACTGAAGCTTTCTTT
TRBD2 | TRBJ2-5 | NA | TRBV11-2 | CASSLAGTSGRETQYF | TGTGCCAGCAGCTTGGCCGGGACTAGCGGGAGAGAGACCCAGTACTTC
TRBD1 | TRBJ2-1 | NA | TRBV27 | CASADTGQLRDEQFF | TGTGCCAGCGCCGATACGGGACAGCTCCGCGATGAGCAGTTCTTC
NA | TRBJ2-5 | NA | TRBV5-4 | CASSVDIEETQYF | TGTGCCAGCAGCGTGGACATTGAAGAGACCCAGTACTTC
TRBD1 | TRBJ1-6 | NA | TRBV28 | CASSSPGQGEGYNSPLHF | TGTGCCAGCAGTTCGCCGGGACAGGGGGAAGGGTATAATTCACCCCTCCACTTT
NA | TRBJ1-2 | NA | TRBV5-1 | CASSAQGTYGYTF | TGCGCCAGCAGCGCCCAGGGGACCTATGGCTACACCTTC
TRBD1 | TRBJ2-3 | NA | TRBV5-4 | CASSSPGTGVDTQYF | TGTGCCAGCAGCTCACCCGGGACAGGGGTGGATACGCAGTATTTT
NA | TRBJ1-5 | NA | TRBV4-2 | CASSQDPLSRQPQHF | TGTGCCAGCAGCCAAGACCCGCTTTCCCGGCAGCCCCAGCATTTT
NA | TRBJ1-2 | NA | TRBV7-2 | CASSTTGMLYGYTF | TGTGCCAGCAGCACCACAGGGATGCTCTATGGCTACACCTTC
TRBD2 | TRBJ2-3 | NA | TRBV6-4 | CASSEGGGRGDTQYF | TGTGCCAGCAGTGAAGGCGGCGGGAGGGGAGATACGCAGTATTTT
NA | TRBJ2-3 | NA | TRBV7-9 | CASSFRDNDDTQYF | TGTGCCAGCAGCTTCCGGGACAACGACGATACGCAGTATTTT
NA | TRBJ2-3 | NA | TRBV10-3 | CAIMTGEEDTQYF | TGTGCCATCATGACGGGGGAGGAAGATACGCAGTATTTT
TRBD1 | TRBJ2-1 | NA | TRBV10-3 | CAINKGQANEQFF | TGTGCCATCAATAAGGGACAGGCCAATGAGCAGTTCTTC
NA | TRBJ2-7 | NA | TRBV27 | CASSFFISYEQYF | TGTGCCAGCAGTTTCTTTATCTCCTACGAGCAGTACTTC
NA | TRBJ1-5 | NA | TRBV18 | CASSAGGQPQHF | TGTGCCAGCTCTGCGGGCGGCCAGCCCCAGCATTTT
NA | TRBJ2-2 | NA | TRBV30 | CAWRLQGQTGELFF | TGTGCCTGGAGGTTGCAGGGTCAGACCGGGGAGCTGTTTTTT
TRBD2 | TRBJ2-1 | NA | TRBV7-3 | CASSLTKGSGSSYNEQFF | TGTGCCAGCAGCTTAACCAAGGGTAGCGGGAGCTCCTACAATGAGCAGTTCTTC
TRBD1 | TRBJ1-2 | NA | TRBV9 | CASSEGGGYGYTF | TGTGCCAGCAGCGAAGGGGGCGGCTATGGCTACACCTTC
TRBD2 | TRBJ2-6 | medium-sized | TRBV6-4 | CASSEGGSGANVLTF | TGTGCCAGCAGTGAGGGAGGGTCTGGGGCCAACGTCCTGACTTTC
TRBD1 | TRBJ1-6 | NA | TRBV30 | CAWRQGYNSPLHF | TGTGCCTGGAGACAGGGGTATAATTCACCCCTCCACTTT
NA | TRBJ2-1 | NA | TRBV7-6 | CASSSRDSNYNEQFF | TGTGCCAGCAGCTCCCGGGACTCCAATTACAATGAGCAGTTCTTC
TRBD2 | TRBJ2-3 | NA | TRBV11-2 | CASSLARAGADTQYF | TGTGCCAGCAGCTTAGCCAGAGCGGGGGCAGATACGCAGTATTTT
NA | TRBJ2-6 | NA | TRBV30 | CAWSAWAPGGASGANVLTF | TGTGCCTGGAGTGCTTGGGCCCCTGGGGGGGCTTCTGGGGCCAACGTCCTGACTTTC